This T cell receptor beta chain was sequenced in a study of T cell responses to AZD1222 COVID-19 vaccine (dated by TCRdb to the early 2020s). Regarding the research as a whole: A total of around 240 trial participants underwent TCR sequencing, of whom about 200 had received two doses of AZD1222 and around 26 had received two doses of the MenACWY control vaccine. Enrollment into the trials was organized by age into subgroups of 18-55, 56-69 and 70-plus years, and those subgroups contained about 160, 30 and 59 TCR-sequenced participants, respectively.

The CDR3 regions of human TCRbeta chains were analyzed by immunosequencing. On the authors' methods: TCRs in the repertoires were matched against a reference library of SARS-CoV-2-specific TCRs that had been generated with the MIRA antigen-specificity platform. Breadth was defined as the fraction of unique TCRs that were SARS-CoV-2-associated, and depth was defined as the fraction of total T cells that were SARS-CoV-2-associated. Using the MIRA data, each spike-specific TCR was assigned both to the spike region to which the TCR was reactive and to a CD4 or CD8 class. Log10-transformed breadth and depth values were compared by one-way ANOVA with Sidak's multiple comparisons tests. This immuneACCESS table, as held by TCRdb, lists in-frame sequences with V and J called but not all clones. Of the missing ones, under half trace to an unresolved V gene in checked studies; the others have no known cause. From that table come the V and J calls and clone size; the DNA was used to work out D and trimming. Counted in this sample were tens of thousands of clones; about nine tenths of them appeared once. The top ten clones comprise less than 6% of the sample.

CDR1 SGHTA and CDR2 FQGNSA are derived from the germline V gene. Trimming accounts for 0 bases at V and 4 bases at J, while the number of junction bases matched to no gene is 5. Taken from cysteine to phenylalanine, the CDR3 has 16 residues. The retained sequence is limited to the CDR3, 48 bases, with the frame set at the first base. Overall study outcomes, separate from this receptor: Nearly half of unique spike-specific TCRs reportedly recognized epitopes outside regions mutated in the B.1.351 and B.1.1.7 variants. In the small 56-69-year group, the increase in depth fell short of significance, most likely because of low power. CD4 TCRs associated with the vaccine covered the entire spike protein, and the dominant responses were in regions 160-218 and 743-854. Spike-specific TCR breadth and depth rose significantly after two AZD1222 doses compared with day 0 and with MenACWY recipients. Because no day 14 peak-response samples were available, repertoires were characterized only after the peak T cell response. Conclusions about previously exposed vaccinees are limited because only five to seven AZD1222 recipients were SARS-CoV-2 seropositive at baseline. Participants were mostly white British and included more females than males, and it was suggested by the authors that clonal diversity may have been underestimated.

The time point label on this specimen signifies: about 28 days (+/-7) after the second vaccine dose. AZD1222 recipients whose second dose came at about 4 weeks and those whose second dose came at about 12 weeks were combined into one group, since spike-specific TCR depth and breadth did not differ between the two schedules. Samples from vaccinated people were obtained from the UK trials COV001 and COV002, which included a single-blind randomized controlled phase 2/3 trial of AZD1222 (ChAdOx1 nCoV-19) in healthy adults. For TCRbeta chain sequencing, PBMC samples from trial participants were taken at day 0 and at day 28 after the second dose. Concerning this clone: It has no known antigen specificity. No base quality information exists; no much larger clone differs at one position.

Rearrangement joined TRBV7-2 to TRBJ2-3, with 9 bases aligning to TRBD2. The sequencing used peripheral blood, collected 28 days after the second AZD1222 dose. The source of this sequence is an adult who received the AZD1222 COVID-19 vaccine. The CDR3 protein is CASSLAPRGGSDTQYF. The DNA sequence is as follows: TGTGCCAGCAGCTTAGCTCCGCGGGGGGGCTCAGATACGCAGTATTTT.